This entry lists 5 T cell receptor beta chains sequenced from one sample in a study of type 1 and type 2 diabetes patients. The PCR template was genomic DNA. Amplification of the beta chain CDR3 used 30 forward and 13 reverse multiplex primers. TCRdb reanalysed the multiplex PCR reads using MiXCR and keeps one entry per CDR3 protein. This repertoire shows a few hundred thousand distinct CDR3 sequences, around 47% found once; its top ten account for approximately 13%. Material for sequencing was peripheral blood mononuclear cells (PBMCs). Receptor source: a young man with type 2 diabetes.

The rearrangement links TRBV12-3 or TRBV12-4 to TRBJ2-2; 8 nucleotides match TRBD2. The CDR3 totals 15 residues. V shed 3 bases, J shed 5 bases, and the junction held 5 bases outside the gene matches. The CDR3 nucleotides are TGTGCCAGCAGTTTCGGGACTAGGGGGACCGGGGAGCTGTTTTTT. The encoded protein is CASSFGTRGTGELFF.

The chain carries TRBV19 and TRBJ2-4; TRBD1 matches 7 bases. V shed 2 bases and J 8 bases; nucleotides not matched to a gene: 6. The CDR3 loop spans 14 amino acids. The germline CDR1 and CDR2 sequences are LNHDA and SQIVND (reference sequence). CDR3 nucleotide sequence: TGTGCCAGTAGTATAACAGGGGCGGCGGACATTCAGTACTTC. This sequence encodes CASSITGAADIQYF.

In this sample, this clonotype turned up a few times. V gene TRBV10-2 combines with J gene TRBJ2-5; D uncertain. This CDR3 has 11 residues. Germline assignment: CDR1 WSHSY and CDR2 SAAADI. V was shortened by 3 bases and J by 5 bases, with 4 bases between the two germline ends. CDR3 sequence: CASSDLETQYF. The CDR3, as DNA: TGCGCCAGCAGTGACCTTGAGACCCAGTACTTC.

This clonotype was counted only a few times. V gene TRBV6-5 combines with J gene TRBJ2-5; 10 bases align to TRBD2. The CDR3 is 17 residues long. CDR1 is MNHEY and CDR2 is SVGAGI in the germline V gene. Germline trimming cut 7 bases from V and 3 bases from J; bases unmatched to any gene: 14. The CDR3 DNA reads TGTGCCAGCACCACTTTGGGGGTAGCGGGAGGAAAAGAGACCCAGTACTTC. This translates into CASTTLGVAGGKETQYF.

The chain is built from TRBV6-2 or TRBV6-3 and TRBJ2-1, with TRBD1 matching 8 bases. The CDR3 is 15 residues long. J was trimmed by 2 bases and V by 2 bases; bases with no gene match: 2. Germline loops: CDR1 MNHEY, CDR2 SVGEGT. Written as DNA, the CDR3 is TGTGCCAGCAGTTACCTGGACAGGGCCTACAATGAGCAGTTCTTC. This codes for CASSYLDRAYNEQFF.